This is a list of T cell receptor beta chains from one sample in a study of OX40 agonist ivuxolimab in advanced cancers. Sequencing was performed with immunoSEQ multiplex PCR; in TCRdb, only in-frame clones are kept and a portion is missing. The sample lists tens of thousands of clones, 80% to 90% seen once, with over 9.5% in the top ten. The starting material was CD4+ or CD8+ T cells sorted from blood, obtained in a trial of the OX40 agonist ivuxolimab. These receptor sequences come from an adult with an advanced solid tumor such as melanoma, head and neck, liver or kidney cancer. Each CDR3 is given with its conserved first and last residue. Each record gives: J gene, V gene, D gene, clone size, CDR3 DNA, CDR3 protein. A D gene is named only where the DNA matches it firmly. Some rows have no size entry. The others give once, few or many, or a class for an expanded clone.

j_gene: TRBJ2-3
v_gene: TRBV4-3
d_gene: TRBD2
abundance: few
CDR3nt: TGCGCCAGCAGCCAAGTGCCTAGCGGCTCCCTGGTAGGGACGCAGTATTTT
CDR3aa: CASSQVPSGSLVGTQYF

j_gene: TRBJ1-1
v_gene: TRBV9
d_gene: TRBD1
abundance: -
CDR3nt: TGTGCCAGCAGCGCTCGGGACAGGGGGGTTAACACTGAAGCTTTCTTT
CDR3aa: CASSARDRGVNTEAFF

j_gene: TRBJ1-5
v_gene: TRBV27
d_gene: TRBD1
abundance: -
CDR3nt: TGTGCCAGCAGATCAACAGGGGGCAATCAGCCCCAGCATTTT
CDR3aa: CASRSTGGNQPQHF

j_gene: TRBJ1-2
v_gene: TRBV29-1
d_gene: -
abundance: -
CDR3nt: TGCAGCGTTGAACCCGGAACGGAATATGGCTACACCTTC
CDR3aa: CSVEPGTEYGYTF

j_gene: TRBJ1-5
v_gene: TRBV4-2
d_gene: -
abundance: -
CDR3nt: TGTGCCAGCAGCGCAGGGAGGGGGAATAATCAGCCCCAGCATTTT
CDR3aa: CASSAGRGNNQPQHF

j_gene: TRBJ2-7
v_gene: TRBV11-2
d_gene: TRBD1
abundance: -
CDR3nt: TGTGCCAGCAGCTTAGGGGACAGGGGGGCCTACGAGCAGTACTTC
CDR3aa: CASSLGDRGAYEQYF

j_gene: TRBJ1-2
v_gene: TRBV7-2
d_gene: -
abundance: -
CDR3nt: TGTGCCAGCAGGGGGACTAACTATGGCTACACCTTC
CDR3aa: CASRGTNYGYTF

j_gene: TRBJ2-7
v_gene: TRBV5-1
d_gene: -
abundance: -
CDR3nt: TGCGCCAGCAGCAGGACCGGGACCTCCCTTACCGAGCAGTACTTC
CDR3aa: CASSRTGTSLTEQYF

j_gene: TRBJ1-2
v_gene: TRBV4-1
d_gene: -
abundance: -
CDR3nt: TGCGCCAGCAGCCAAGATCCGGTAGCTAACTATGGCTACACCTTC
CDR3aa: CASSQDPVANYGYTF

j_gene: TRBJ1-1
v_gene: TRBV19
d_gene: -
abundance: few
CDR3nt: TGTGCCACTTTCGTAGGGACTGAAGCTTTCTTT
CDR3aa: CATFVGTEAFF

j_gene: TRBJ1-2
v_gene: TRBV29-1
d_gene: -
abundance: few
CDR3nt: TGCAGCGGAGGGGGGGGCCAAGACTATGGCTACACCTTC
CDR3aa: CSGGGGQDYGYTF

j_gene: TRBJ2-7
v_gene: TRBV9
d_gene: TRBD2
abundance: -
CDR3nt: TGTGCCAGCAGCCACGCTAGCGGGAGGCCCCACTCCTACGAGCAGTACTTC
CDR3aa: CASSHASGRPHSYEQYF

j_gene: TRBJ1-5
v_gene: TRBV30
d_gene: -
abundance: -
CDR3nt: TGTGCCTGGAGTCAAACACCGGGAGGAGGAAATCAGCCCCAGCATTTT
CDR3aa: CAWSQTPGGGNQPQHF

j_gene: TRBJ2-5
v_gene: TRBV9
d_gene: TRBD2
abundance: once
CDR3nt: TGTGCCAGCAGCGGGGTAGCGGGAGCCGCTGAGACCCAGTACTTC
CDR3aa: CASSGVAGAAETQYF

j_gene: TRBJ2-1
v_gene: TRBV19
d_gene: TRBD1
abundance: once
CDR3nt: TGTGCCAGTAGTATTTGGGGACAGGGGTTGGATGAGCAGTTCTTC
CDR3aa: CASSIWGQGLDEQFF

j_gene: TRBJ1-3
v_gene: TRBV15
d_gene: -
abundance: -
CDR3nt: TGTGCCACCAGCAGAGATCACTCGGGGCCTGGAAACACCATATATTTT
CDR3aa: CATSRDHSGPGNTIYF

j_gene: TRBJ1-1
v_gene: TRBV29-1
d_gene: -
abundance: -
CDR3nt: TGCAGCGTTACAGGGAGAGTGACTGAAGCTTTCTTT
CDR3aa: CSVTGRVTEAFF

j_gene: TRBJ2-7
v_gene: TRBV27
d_gene: TRBD2
abundance: -
CDR3nt: TGTGCCAGCGCGGCTAGCGGGAGCAGCGAGCAGTACTTC
CDR3aa: CASAASGSSEQYF

j_gene: TRBJ1-2
v_gene: TRBV7-6
d_gene: -
abundance: -
CDR3nt: TGTGCCAGCAGCGAAGGGGAGGGGGAAAACTATGGCTACACCTTC
CDR3aa: CASSEGEGENYGYTF

j_gene: TRBJ2-1
v_gene: TRBV11-2
d_gene: TRBD2
abundance: -
CDR3nt: TGTGCCAGCAGCTATCACTCGGTGACTAGCGGATACAATGAGCAGTTCTTC
CDR3aa: CASSYHSVTSGYNEQFF

j_gene: TRBJ1-2
v_gene: TRBV18
d_gene: -
abundance: -
CDR3nt: TGTGCCAGCTCACCACCTTACGACGACAGGAGCTACACCTTC
CDR3aa: CASSPPYDDRSYTF

j_gene: TRBJ2-7
v_gene: TRBV5-6
d_gene: TRBD2
abundance: -
CDR3nt: TGTGCCAGCAGCTTGCTCTTAAGCGGGAGCAGCGAAGAGCAGTACTTC
CDR3aa: CASSLLLSGSSEEQYF

j_gene: TRBJ1-2
v_gene: TRBV9
d_gene: -
abundance: -
CDR3nt: TGTGCCAGCAGCCCCCTCGGGGGCGAGATAAACTATGGCTACACCTTC
CDR3aa: CASSPLGGEINYGYTF

j_gene: TRBJ2-7
v_gene: TRBV9
d_gene: -
abundance: -
CDR3nt: TGTGCCAGCAGCGTAGGGGGGATTGGGCACGAGCAGTACTTC
CDR3aa: CASSVGGIGHEQYF

j_gene: TRBJ1-1
v_gene: TRBV7-3
d_gene: TRBD1
abundance: -
CDR3nt: TGTGCCAGCAGCCCTAAACAGGGGAGGTACACTGAAGCTTTCTTT
CDR3aa: CASSPKQGRYTEAFF

j_gene: TRBJ2-2
v_gene: TRBV9
d_gene: -
abundance: -
CDR3nt: TGTGCCAGCAAGGTGGGGAACACCGGGGAGCTGTTTTTT
CDR3aa: CASKVGNTGELFF

j_gene: TRBJ2-1
v_gene: TRBV7-3
d_gene: TRBD2
abundance: once
CDR3nt: TGTGCCAGCAGCTTATCCTATAGCAGCGGGAGAATCCCCTACAATGAGCAGTTCTTC
CDR3aa: CASSLSYSSGRIPYNEQFF

j_gene: TRBJ2-1
v_gene: TRBV14
d_gene: -
abundance: -
CDR3nt: TGTGCCAGCAGCCAAGGGCTGGAGCAGTTCTTC
CDR3aa: CASSQGLEQFF

j_gene: TRBJ2-7
v_gene: TRBV7-3
d_gene: -
abundance: -
CDR3nt: TGTGCCAGCAGCTCCGGTGGCGAGCAGTACTTC
CDR3aa: CASSSGGEQYF

j_gene: TRBJ2-7
v_gene: TRBV27
d_gene: -
abundance: -
CDR3nt: TGTGCCAGCAGTCCCTCGACAGGACCCTCCTACGAGCAGTACTTC
CDR3aa: CASSPSTGPSYEQYF

j_gene: TRBJ1-3
v_gene: TRBV6-5
d_gene: -
abundance: -
CDR3nt: TGTGCCAGCAGTTACTCGGATAGCTCTGGAAACACCATATATTTT
CDR3aa: CASSYSDSSGNTIYF

j_gene: TRBJ1-4
v_gene: TRBV11-2
d_gene: -
abundance: -
CDR3nt: TGTGCCAGCAGCTTATATTTGGACCGCAATAATGAAAAACTGTTTTTT
CDR3aa: CASSLYLDRNNEKLFF

j_gene: TRBJ1-2
v_gene: TRBV27
d_gene: -
abundance: -
CDR3nt: TGTGCCAGCAGTTTAGTAAGCCAAGGGACGCCCGGCGGGGGCTACACCTTC
CDR3aa: CASSLVSQGTPGGGYTF